One and the same sample provided the 17 T cell receptor beta chains below, sequenced in a study of OX40 agonist ivuxolimab in advanced cancers. The data were produced by immunoSEQ multiplex PCR, yet TCRdb's version contains in-frame clones alone and is incomplete. Altogether tens of thousands of clones are present, 80% to 90% being singletons, with the ten largest covering roughly 22%. The sample was CD4+ or CD8+ T cells sorted from blood, taken in a trial of the OX40 agonist ivuxolimab. The receptor source for this set is an adult with an advanced solid tumor such as melanoma, head and neck, liver or kidney cancer.

The chain recombines TRBV7-2 with TRBJ2-7, with 8 bases aligning to TRBD1. The CDR3 contains 15 residues. Germline CDR1 and CDR2: SGHTA and FQGNSA. V shed 2 bases and J 7 bases; nucleotides not matched to a gene: 10. CDR3 DNA sequence: TGTGCCAGCAGCTTACGCGCAGGGGGCGAGCGAGAGCAGTACTTC. Its protein product is CASSLRAGGEREQYF.

V is TRBV7-2 and J is TRBJ2-7; D is ambiguous. CDR3 length: 13 amino acids. V lost 1 base, J lost 2 bases, and 6 bases lay in between. Germline assignment: CDR1 SGHTA and CDR2 FQGNSA. CDR3 residues: CASSLVQTYEQYF. The CDR3 coding sequence is TGTGCCAGCAGCTTAGTCCAAACCTACGAGCAGTACTTC.

The chain uses TRBV14 and TRBJ2-1; D may correspond to TRBD1 or TRBD2 (5 bases each). The germline V gene encodes CDR1 SGHDN and CDR2 FVKESK. The CDR3 length is 14 residues. The V end was cut by 4 bases, the J end by 2 bases, with 9 bases between. The CDR3 region has the DNA TGTGCCAGCAGCCCGGGACCGACCTACAATGAGCAGTTCTTC. It specifies CASSPGPTYNEQFF.

In this sample, this clone turned up once. The chain recombines TRBV6-5 with TRBJ1-1; 7 bases line up with TRBD1. The CDR3 has 15 amino acids. V lost 4 bases and J lost 1; bases outside the gene matches: 6. Germline V gene data show CDR1 as MNHEY and CDR2 as SVGAGI. The CDR3, as DNA: TGTGCCAGCAGTTCCTCCCGACAGGGGAACACTGAAGCTTTCTTT. Translation gives CASSSSRQGNTEAFF.

This clone has just a few counts. The rearrangement joins TRBV18 to TRBJ2-5; D gene ambiguous. V was cut by 3 bases and J by 5 bases, with 7 bases left in between. The CDR3 spans 12 residues. The V gene's germline CDR1 is KGHSH and CDR2 LQKENI. The CDR3 sequence: CASSPNRETQYF. The CDR3 DNA reads TGTGCCAGCTCACCCAACCGCGAGACCCAGTACTTC.

This chain's CDR3 is CASSLGQYYGYTF. CDR3 DNA: TGTGCCAGCAGCTTAGGGCAGTACTATGGCTACACCTTC. The genes are TRBV7-2 and TRBJ1-2; no clear D gene. Germline V CDR1 and CDR2: SGHTA, FQGNSA. CDR3 length: 13 residues. The V gene lost 1 base and the J gene lost 3 bases, with 6 bases spanning the gap.

The V gene is TRBV5-1, the J gene TRBJ1-4, with D perhaps TRBD1 (5 bases). V dropped 4 bases and J dropped 7 bases, with 14 bases sitting between them. Germline assignment: CDR1 SGHRS and CDR2 YFSETQ. The CDR3 extends over 14 amino acids. CDR3 sequence reads: CASSPQGRGEKLFF. CDR3 sequence (DNA): TGCGCCAGCAGCCCTCAGGGTAGGGGTGAAAAACTGTTTTTT.

This rearrangement joins TRBV6-5 to TRBJ2-5; TRBD2 matches at 12 bases. The V gene end was trimmed by 5 bases and the J gene end by 5 bases; junction bases not matched to a gene: 3. Germline CDR1 is MNHEY and CDR2 is SVGAGI. The CDR3 length is 14 residues. The chain's CDR3 is CASSRLAGVETQYF. DNA of the CDR3: TGTGCCAGCAGTCGACTAGCGGGAGTGGAGACCCAGTACTTC.

This chain links TRBV7-9 with TRBJ1-2, with 7 positions matching TRBD1. The germline V gene has CDR1 SEHNR and CDR2 FQNEAQ (reference sequence). This CDR3 has 13 amino acids. Losses at the gene ends were 6 bases for V and 7 bases for J; bases not matched to a gene: 8. The CDR3 region has the DNA TGTGCCAGCAGGGAGACAGGGCGTCGTGGCTACACCTTC. It specifies CASRETGRRGYTF.

The chain links TRBV12-2 to TRBJ2-6. TRBV12-2 is termed a pseudogene. This CDR3 is built from 14 residues. The CDR3 is CASRLTPGANVLTF. CDR3 coding DNA: TGTGCAAGTCGCTTAACGCCCGGGGCCAACGTCCTGACTTTC.

This rearrangement joins TRBV23-1 to TRBJ1-2, with D possibly TRBD1 on 6 matching bases. TRBV23-1 is filed as an ORF, its function uncertain. V lost 3 bases and J 3 bases, leaving 17 bases between the germline ends. The CDR3 sequence is 16 residues long. The CDR3 sequence: CASSHPGGGADYGYTF. The CDR3 bases are TGCGCCAGCAGTCATCCGGGGGGGGGCGCGGACTATGGCTACACCTTC.

V gene TRBV28 combines with J gene TRBJ2-6; possibly TRBD1 for D (7 bases). CDR1 and CDR2 (germline): MDHEN, SYDVKM. The CDR3 totals 15 residues. V was clipped by 7 bases and J by 1 base, with 11 bases between them. DNA for the CDR3: TGTGCCAGCACCCAGGGGGGTTCTGGGGCCAACGTCCTGACTTTC. It codes for CASTQGGSGANVLTF.

This chain joins TRBV28 and TRBJ1-2, with TRBD1 matching over 8 bases. The length of the CDR3 is 16 residues. V dropped 4 bases and J dropped 2; count of bases not matched to a gene: 9. Germline values: CDR1 MDHEN, CDR2 SYDVKM. The CDR3 DNA is TGTGCCAGCAGTTCCTCCGGGACAGGATCCAACTATGGCTACACCTTC. Amino acid sequence: CASSSSGTGSNYGYTF.

The J gene is TRBJ2-3, the V gene TRBV6-1; D not certain. Per the germline V gene, CDR1 is MNHNS and CDR2 is SASEGT. This CDR3 spans 15 amino acids. Trimming stripped 4 bases from V and 5 bases from J, with 16 bases between. The CDR3 nucleotides read TGTGCCAGCAGTGGGCGCGGATTTCTGGAAGATACGCAGTATTTT. Translation gives CASSGRGFLEDTQYF.

The CDR3 region is CASSRGQTGELFF. The CDR3, as DNA: TGTGCCAGCAGCAGAGGGCAAACCGGGGAGCTGTTTTTT. The chain joins TRBV5-8 to TRBJ2-2, with TRBD2 as a possible D gene (5 bases). CDR3 length: 13 amino acids. Germline V gene sequence: CDR1 SGHTS, CDR2 YDEGEE. V lost 4 bases, J lost 5 bases, and 9 bases lay in between.

The chain recombines TRBV7-8 with TRBJ2-1; 10 nucleotides match TRBD1. CDR1 is SGHVS, CDR2 FQNEAQ, per germline. The CDR3 totals 15 residues. The V gene end was trimmed by 5 bases and the J gene end by 7 bases; junction bases not matched to a gene: 8. CDR3 in amino acids: CASSPGTGALNEQFF. CDR3 DNA sequence: TGTGCCAGCAGCCCCGGGACAGGGGCTCTTAATGAGCAGTTCTTC.

The chain carries TRBV4-1 and TRBJ1-2; D uncertain. This CDR3 spans 14 amino acids. Trimming pared 1 base from V and 8 bases from J, leaving 14 bases between. Germline assignment: CDR1 MGHRA and CDR2 YSYEKL. The CDR3 loop is CASSQVPPSYGYTF. In DNA form, the CDR3 reads TGCGCCAGCAGCCAAGTGCCACCTTCCTACGGCTACACCTTC.